Sequencing of this TCR beta chain was carried out in a study of PD-1 blockade in classical Hodgkin lymphoma. Brentuximab vedotin exposure varied among the patients, all of whom had relapsed after autologous stem cell transplantation. As concerns this clone: Its antigen is unknown.

Germline-derived CDR1 and CDR2 are MNHEY and SMNVEV (reference sequence). This CDR3 has 17 amino acids. J was trimmed by 0 bases and V by 4 bases; bases with no gene match: 12. Study results and caveats: Possibly reflecting disease activity or prior therapy, repertoire differences have causes that remain undefined. A significant rise in TCR diversity by C4D1 was seen for CD4+ but not CD8+ cells.

Produced via immunoSEQ multiplex PCR; TCRdb's table is partial and in-frame only. There are some 41,000 clones in the sample; about 88% occur only once, and 4.5% to 6.5% lies in the top ten. The chain links TRBV27 to TRBJ2-7; TRBD1 matches 7 bases. The TCR sequence derives from a human donor with classical Hodgkin lymphoma. The sequencing used peripheral blood mononuclear cells (PBMCs), collected before the second cycle of nivolumab. CDR3 residues: CASSSTGRDFRSYEQYF. CDR3 DNA: TGTGCCAGCAGTTCGACAGGGCGAGATTTCCGCTCCTACGAGCAGTACTTC.